This T cell receptor (beta chain) came from a study of cytomegalovirus exposure and HLA in healthy donors. Regarding the study as a whole: A later analysis linked a missense variant in DCLRE1C to the trimming of TCR beta V and J genes.

V was pared by 0 bases and J by 3 bases, with 14 bases between. CDR3 length: 16 residues. Germline values: CDR1 SGHNT, CDR2 YYREEE (reference sequence). Use of 60 Vbeta and 13 Jbeta primers characterized the PCR. Assay: immunoSEQ multiplex PCR; the TCRdb copy retains only in-frame clones and omits some. The sample lists 200,000 to 250,000 clones, 70% to 90% seen once, with over 1% in the top ten. Of note for this clone: Its matching antigen is unknown.

This chain joins TRBV5-4 and TRBJ2-3, with a tentative D call TRBD1 (5 bases). The source is a human donor in good health. The source material was PBMCs. DNA for the CDR3: TGTGCCAGCAGCTTGGGGGGCGAATCATGGACAGATACGCAGTATTTT. Translation: CASSLGGESWTDTQYF. Filled out from reference TRBV5-4 and TRBJ2-3, the complete variable domain reads ETGVTQSPTHLIKTRGQQVTLRCSSQSGHNTVSWYQQALGQGPQFIFQYYREEENGRGNFPPRFSGLQFPNYSSELNVNALELDDSALYLCASSLGGESWTDTQYFGPGTRLTVL.